This TCR beta chain stems from a study of CD8+ T cells in alopecia areata. Of note for this clone: Its target is not known.

Extraction of RNA preceded its reverse transcription into cDNA, which served as the sequencing template. The table came from immunoSEQ multiplex PCR; TCRdb's copy has only in-frame clones and leaves some out. The top ten clones hold under 5.5% of a sample with approximately 150,000 clones, about three fifths of them seen once. The germline CDR1 and CDR2 sequences are SNHLY and FYNNEI. J gave up 10 bases and V 6 bases, and 12 bases lay outside the gene matches. This CDR3 has 15 residues. Whole-study results and caveats: Higher clonality than in normal scalp was seen in lesional scalp, especially alopecia totalis/universalis. Normal skin's resident alphabeta T cells are also sequenced in scalp samples. With patients, TCR sharing proved less clear than in mice, a difference possibly related to HLA.

The receptor comes from a human donor in good health. Sequencing input: CD4+ T cells sorted from blood. The V gene is TRBV2, the J gene TRBJ2-1; 10 nucleotides agree with TRBD2. The CDR3 loop is CASSLGLAGVSEQFF. CDR3 in DNA: TGTGCCAGCAGCCTGGGGCTAGCGGGGGTAAGCGAGCAGTTCTTC. The variable domain in full, with the rest retrieved from reference TRBV2 and TRBJ2-1, is EPEVTQTPSHQVTQMGQEVILRCVPISNHLYFYWYRQILGQKVEFLVSFYNNEISEKSEIFDDQFSVERPDGSNFTLKIRSTKLEDSAMYFCASSLGLAGVSEQFFGPGTRLTVL.